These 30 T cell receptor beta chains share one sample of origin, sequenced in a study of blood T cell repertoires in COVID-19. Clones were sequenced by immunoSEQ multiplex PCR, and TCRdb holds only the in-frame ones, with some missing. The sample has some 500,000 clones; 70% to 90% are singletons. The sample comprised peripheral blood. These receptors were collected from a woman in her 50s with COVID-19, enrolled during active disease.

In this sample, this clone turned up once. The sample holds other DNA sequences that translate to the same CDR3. The DNA for the CDR3 is TGTGCCTGGAGTGTCCAGGGGGATCAGCCCCAGCATTTT. It yields the protein CAWSVQGDQPQHF. The chain joins TRBV30 to TRBJ1-5, with 7 bases lining up with TRBD1. V gave up 0 bases and J gave up 5 bases; unmatched junction bases: 1. Germline values: CDR1 GTSNPN, CDR2 SVGIG (reference sequence). The CDR3 consists of 13 residues.

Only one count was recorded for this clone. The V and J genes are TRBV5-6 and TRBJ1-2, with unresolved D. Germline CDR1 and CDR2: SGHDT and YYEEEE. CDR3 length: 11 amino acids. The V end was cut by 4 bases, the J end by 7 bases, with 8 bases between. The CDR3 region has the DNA TGTGCCAGCAGCCTCTCAGGTGGCTACACCTTC. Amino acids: CASSLSGGYTF.

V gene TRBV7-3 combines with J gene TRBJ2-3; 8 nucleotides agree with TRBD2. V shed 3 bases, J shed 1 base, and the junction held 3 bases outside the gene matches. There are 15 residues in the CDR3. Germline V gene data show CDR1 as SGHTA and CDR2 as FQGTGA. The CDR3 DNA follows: TGTGCCAGCAGCTTGTCACTAGCGGGCACAGATACGCAGTATTTT. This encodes CASSLSLAGTDTQYF.

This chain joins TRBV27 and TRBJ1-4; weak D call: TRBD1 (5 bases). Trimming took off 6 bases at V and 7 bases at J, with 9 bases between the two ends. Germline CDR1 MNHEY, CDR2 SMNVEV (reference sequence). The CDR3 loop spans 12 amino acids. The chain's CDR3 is CASSSGREKLFF. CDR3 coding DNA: TGTGCCAGCAGCTCAGGGCGTGAAAAACTGTTTTTT. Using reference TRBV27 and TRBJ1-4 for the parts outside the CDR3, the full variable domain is EAQVTQNPRYLITVTGKKLTVTCSQNMNHEYMSWYRQDPGLGLRQIYYSMNVEVTDKGDVPEGYKVSRKEKRNFPLILESPSPNQTSLYFCASSSGREKLFFGSGTQLSVL.

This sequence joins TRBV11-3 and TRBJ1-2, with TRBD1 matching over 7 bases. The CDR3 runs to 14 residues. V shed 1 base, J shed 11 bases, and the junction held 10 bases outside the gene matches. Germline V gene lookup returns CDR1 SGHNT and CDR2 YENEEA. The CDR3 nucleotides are TGTGCCAGCAGCTTAGGAGGGGGCCTCCATTCTTACACCTTC. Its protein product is CASSLGGGLHSYTF.

CDR3 sequence reads: CASSPSGGVAGLYEQYF. Here the CDR3 DNA reads TGTGCCAGCAGTCCGTCTGGAGGGGTAGCGGGACTCTACGAGCAGTACTTC. The chain employs TRBV27 and TRBJ2-7; 8 bases are a match to TRBD2. Germline CDR1 MNHEY, CDR2 SMNVEV (reference sequence). Trimming at V came to 5 bases and at J to 3 bases, leaving 15 bases not matched to a gene. CDR3 length: 17 residues.

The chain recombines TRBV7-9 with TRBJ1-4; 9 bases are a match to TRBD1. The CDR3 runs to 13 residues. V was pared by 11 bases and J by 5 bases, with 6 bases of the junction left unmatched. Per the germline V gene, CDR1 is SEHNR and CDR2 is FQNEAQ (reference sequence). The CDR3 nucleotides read TGTGCCGGACAGGGGTCAGGAAATGAAAAACTGTTTTTT. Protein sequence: CAGQGSGNEKLFF.

The chain's CDR3 is CASSPHTGDYGYTF. Here the CDR3 DNA reads TGTGCCAGCAGTCCTCATACAGGGGATTATGGCTACACCTTC. This chain uses TRBV27 with TRBJ1-2, with 7 bases lining up with TRBD1. J lost 5 bases, V lost 5 bases, and 8 bases had no gene match. CDR3 length: 14 residues. Germline assignment: CDR1 MNHEY and CDR2 SMNVEV (reference sequence).

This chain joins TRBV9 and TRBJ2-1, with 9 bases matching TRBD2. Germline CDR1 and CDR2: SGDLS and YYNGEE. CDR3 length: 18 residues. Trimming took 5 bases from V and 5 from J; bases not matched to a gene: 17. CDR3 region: CASSPFGSGLAGHNEQFF. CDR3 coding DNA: TGTGCCAGCAGTCCCTTTGGATCGGGACTAGCCGGCCACAATGAGCAGTTCTTC.

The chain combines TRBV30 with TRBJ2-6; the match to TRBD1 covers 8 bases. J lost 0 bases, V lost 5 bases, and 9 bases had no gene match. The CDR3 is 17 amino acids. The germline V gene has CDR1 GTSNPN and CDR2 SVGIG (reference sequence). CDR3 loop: CAWGKDRVPSGANVLTF. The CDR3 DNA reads TGTGCCTGGGGGAAGGACAGGGTCCCCTCTGGGGCCAACGTCCTGACTTTC.

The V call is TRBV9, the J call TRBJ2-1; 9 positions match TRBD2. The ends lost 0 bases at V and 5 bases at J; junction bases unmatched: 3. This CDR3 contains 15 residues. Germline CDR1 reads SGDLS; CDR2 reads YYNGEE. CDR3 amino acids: CASSVASGGHNEQFF. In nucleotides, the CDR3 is TGTGCCAGCAGCGTAGCCAGCGGGGGGCACAATGAGCAGTTCTTC.

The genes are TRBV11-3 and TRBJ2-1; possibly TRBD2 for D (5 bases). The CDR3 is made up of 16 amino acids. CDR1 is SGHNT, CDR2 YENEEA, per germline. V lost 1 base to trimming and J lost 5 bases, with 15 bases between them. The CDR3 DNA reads TGTGCCAGCAGCTTAGGTGCGGGTGGGATCCACAATGAGCAGTTCTTC. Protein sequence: CASSLGAGGIHNEQFF.

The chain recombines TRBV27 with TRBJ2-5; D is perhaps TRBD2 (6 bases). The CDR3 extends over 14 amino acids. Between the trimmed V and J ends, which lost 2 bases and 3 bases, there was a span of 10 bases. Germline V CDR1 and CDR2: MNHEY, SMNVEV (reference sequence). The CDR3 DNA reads TGTGCCAGCAGTTTACTGGGGGGAGAAGAGACCCAGTACTTC. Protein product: CASSLLGGEETQYF.

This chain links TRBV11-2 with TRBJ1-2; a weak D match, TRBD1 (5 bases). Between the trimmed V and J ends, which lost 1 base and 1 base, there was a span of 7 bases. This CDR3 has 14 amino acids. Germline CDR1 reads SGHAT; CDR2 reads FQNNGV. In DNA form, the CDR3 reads TGTGCCAGCAGCTTAGGACAGCGTAACTATGGCTACACCTTC. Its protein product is CASSLGQRNYGYTF.

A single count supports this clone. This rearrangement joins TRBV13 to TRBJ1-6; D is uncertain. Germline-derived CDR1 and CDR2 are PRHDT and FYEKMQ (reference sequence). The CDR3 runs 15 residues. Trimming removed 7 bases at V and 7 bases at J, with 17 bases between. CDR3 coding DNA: TGTGCCAGCACCCGTTCGGAGGGTCCGAATTCACCCCTCCACTTT. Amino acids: CASTRSEGPNSPLHF. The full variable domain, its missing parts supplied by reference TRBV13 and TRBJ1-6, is AAGVIQSPRHLIKEKRETATLKCYPIPRHDTVYWYQQGPGQDPQFLISFYEKMQSDKGSIPDRFSAQQFSDYHSELNMSSLELGDSALYFCASTRSEGPNSPLHFGNGTRLTVT.

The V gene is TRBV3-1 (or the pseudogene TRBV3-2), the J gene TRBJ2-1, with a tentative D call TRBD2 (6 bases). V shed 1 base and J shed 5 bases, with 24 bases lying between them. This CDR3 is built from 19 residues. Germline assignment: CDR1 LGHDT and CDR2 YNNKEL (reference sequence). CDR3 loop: CASSQGLLARLGQDNEQFF. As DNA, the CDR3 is TGTGCCAGCAGCCAAGGGCTCCTGGCGAGACTAGGTCAAGACAATGAGCAGTTCTTC.

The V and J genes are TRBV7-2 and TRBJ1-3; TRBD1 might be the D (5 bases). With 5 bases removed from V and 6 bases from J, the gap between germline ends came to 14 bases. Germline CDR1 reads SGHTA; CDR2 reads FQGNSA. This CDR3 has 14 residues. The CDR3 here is CASSRVEGSNTIYF. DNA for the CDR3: TGTGCCAGCAGCCGGGTGGAGGGGTCAAACACCATATATTTT.

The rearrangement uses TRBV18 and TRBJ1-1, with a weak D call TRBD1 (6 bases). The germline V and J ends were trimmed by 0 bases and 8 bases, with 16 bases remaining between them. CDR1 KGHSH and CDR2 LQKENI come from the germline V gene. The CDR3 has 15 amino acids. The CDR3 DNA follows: TGTGCCAGCTCACCACCTCATGTTGTAGACAGGGAAGCTTTCTTT. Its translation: CASSPPHVVDREAFF.

The CDR3 DNA sequence: TGCGCCAGCAGCTTGCAGGGGCCTCCGAACACCGGGGAGCTGTTTTTT. Amino acids: CASSLQGPPNTGELFF. The rearrangement links TRBV5-1 to TRBJ2-2, with D maybe TRBD1 (6 bases). CDR3 length equals 16 residues. CDR1 and CDR2 from the germline V gene are SGHRS and YFSETQ. V was cut by 1 base and J by 0 bases, with 10 bases left in between. The full variable domain, completed using reference TRBV5-1 and TRBJ2-2, is KAGVTQTPRYLIKTRGQQVTLSCSPISGHRSVSWYQQTPGQGLQFLFEYFSETQRNKGNFPGRFSGRQFSNSRSEMNVSTLELGDSALYLCASSLQGPPNTGELFFGEGSRLTVL.

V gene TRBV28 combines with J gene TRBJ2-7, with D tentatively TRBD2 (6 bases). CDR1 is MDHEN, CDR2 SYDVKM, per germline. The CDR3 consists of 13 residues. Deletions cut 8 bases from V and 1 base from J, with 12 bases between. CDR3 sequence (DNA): TGTGCCAGCCGCGGGGCGGGGTCCTACGAGCAGTACTTC. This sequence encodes CASRGAGSYEQYF.

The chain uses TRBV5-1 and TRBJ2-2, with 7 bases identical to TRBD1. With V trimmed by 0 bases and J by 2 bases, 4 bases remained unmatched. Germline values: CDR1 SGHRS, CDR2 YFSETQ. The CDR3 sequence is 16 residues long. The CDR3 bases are TGCGCCAGCAGCTTGGCCGGGACAGTTAACACCGGGGAGCTGTTTTTT. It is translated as CASSLAGTVNTGELFF. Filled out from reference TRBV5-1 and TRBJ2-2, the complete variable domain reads KAGVTQTPRYLIKTRGQQVTLSCSPISGHRSVSWYQQTPGQGLQFLFEYFSETQRNKGNFPGRFSGRQFSNSRSEMNVSTLELGDSALYLCASSLAGTVNTGELFFGEGSRLTVL.

The DNA of the CDR3 is TGTGCCAGCAGCTTATACAGGGAGAACACTGAAGCTTTCTTT. Amino acid sequence: CASSLYRENTEAFF. This sequence joins TRBV5-6 and TRBJ1-1; possible D gene TRBD1, 6 bases. V lost 2 bases and J 1 base, leaving 9 bases between the germline ends. From germline, CDR1 is SGHDT and CDR2 YYEEEE. CDR3 length equals 14 residues.

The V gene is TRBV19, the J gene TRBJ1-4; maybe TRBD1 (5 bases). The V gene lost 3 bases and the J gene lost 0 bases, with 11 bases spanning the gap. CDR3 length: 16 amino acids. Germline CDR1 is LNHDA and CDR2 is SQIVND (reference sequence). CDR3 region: CASSIGGHATNEKLFF. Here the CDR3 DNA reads TGTGCCAGTAGTATCGGGGGTCACGCAACTAATGAAAAACTGTTTTTT.

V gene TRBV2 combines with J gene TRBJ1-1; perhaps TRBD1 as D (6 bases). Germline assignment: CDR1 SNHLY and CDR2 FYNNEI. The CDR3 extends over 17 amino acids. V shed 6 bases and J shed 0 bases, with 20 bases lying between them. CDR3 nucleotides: TGTGCCAGCAGGGGAACCACACAGGGTTCCATGAACACTGAAGCTTTCTTT. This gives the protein CASRGTTQGSMNTEAFF. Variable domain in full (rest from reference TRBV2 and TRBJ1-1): EPEVTQTPSHQVTQMGQEVILRCVPISNHLYFYWYRQILGQKVEFLVSFYNNEISEKSEIFDDQFSVERPDGSNFTLKIRSTKLEDSAMYFCASRGTTQGSMNTEAFFGQGTRLTVV.

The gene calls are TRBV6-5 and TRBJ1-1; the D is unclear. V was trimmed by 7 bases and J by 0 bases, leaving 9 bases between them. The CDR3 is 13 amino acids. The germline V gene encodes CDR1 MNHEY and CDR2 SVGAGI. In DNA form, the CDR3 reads TGTGCCAGCATTACAACCCTGAACACTGAAGCTTTCTTT. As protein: CASITTLNTEAFF.

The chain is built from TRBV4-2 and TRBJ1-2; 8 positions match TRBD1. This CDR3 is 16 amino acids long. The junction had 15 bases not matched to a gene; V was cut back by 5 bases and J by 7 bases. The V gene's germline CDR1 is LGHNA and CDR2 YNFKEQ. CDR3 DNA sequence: TGTGCCAGCAGCTTTCCCGGACAGGGTAAATGGGTTGGCTACACCTTC. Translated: CASSFPGQGKWVGYTF.

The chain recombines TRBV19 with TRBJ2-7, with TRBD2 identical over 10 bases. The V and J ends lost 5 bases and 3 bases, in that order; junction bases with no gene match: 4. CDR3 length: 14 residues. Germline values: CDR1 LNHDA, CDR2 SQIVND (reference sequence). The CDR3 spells CASSSKRGGYEQYF. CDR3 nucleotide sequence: TGTGCCAGTAGTTCGAAGCGGGGGGGCTACGAGCAGTACTTC. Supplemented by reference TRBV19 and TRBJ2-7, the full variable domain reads DGGITQSPKYLFRKEGQNVTLSCEQNLNHDAMYWYRQDPGQGLRLIYYSQIVNDFQKGDIAEGYSVSREKKESFPLTVTSAQKNPTAFYLCASSSKRGGYEQYFGPGTRLTVT.

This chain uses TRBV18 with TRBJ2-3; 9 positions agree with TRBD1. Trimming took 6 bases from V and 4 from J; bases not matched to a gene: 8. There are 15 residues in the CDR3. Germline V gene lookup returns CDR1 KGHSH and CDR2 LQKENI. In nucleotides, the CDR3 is TGTGCCAGCTCTCTACAGGGGGCGCTTCCAGATACGCAGTATTTT. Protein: CASSLQGALPDTQYF. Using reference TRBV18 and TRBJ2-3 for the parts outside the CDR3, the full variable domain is NAGVMQNPRHLVRRRGQEARLRCSPMKGHSHVYWYRQLPEEGLKFMVYLQKENIIDESGMPKERFSAEFPKEGPSILRIQQVVRGDSAAYFCASSLQGALPDTQYFGPGTRLTVL.

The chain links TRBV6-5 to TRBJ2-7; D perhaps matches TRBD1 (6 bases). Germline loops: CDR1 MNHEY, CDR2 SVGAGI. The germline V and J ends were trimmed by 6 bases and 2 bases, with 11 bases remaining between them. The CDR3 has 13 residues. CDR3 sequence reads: CASSFRGPYEQYF. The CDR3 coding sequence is TGTGCCAGCAGCTTCAGGGGACCCTACGAGCAGTACTTC.

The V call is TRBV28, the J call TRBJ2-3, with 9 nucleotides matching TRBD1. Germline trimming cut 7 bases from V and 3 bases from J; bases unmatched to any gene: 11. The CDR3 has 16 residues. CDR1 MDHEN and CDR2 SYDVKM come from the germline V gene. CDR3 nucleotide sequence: TGTGCCAGCACCCTTAAGGGACAGGGTGGGACAGATACGCAGTATTTT. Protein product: CASTLKGQGGTDTQYF. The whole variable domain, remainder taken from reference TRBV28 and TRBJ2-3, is DVKVTQSSRYLVKRTGEKVFLECVQDMDHENMFWYRQDPGLGLRLIYFSYDVKMKEKGDIPEGYSVSREKKERFSLILESASTNQTSMYLCASTLKGQGGTDTQYFGPGTRLTVL.